The clone carrying this T cell receptor (beta chain) was observed a single time. Its specificity is unknown. Timing groups of about 4 and about 12 weeks for second doses were pooled. The germline V and J ends were trimmed by 8 bases and 6 bases, with 19 bases remaining between them. CDR1 MNHEY and CDR2 SMNVEV come from the germline V gene (reference sequence). The CDR3 loop spans 15 amino acids. Generated by immunoSEQ multiplex PCR, the TCRdb table keeps only in-frame clones and is missing some. The table shows about 110,000 clones, with around 93% occurring only once. The sample belongs to a study of T cell responses to AZD1222 COVID-19 vaccine. Study findings and constraints: CD4 TCRs linked to vaccination spanned spike, dominating at 160-218 and 743-854.

The sample was peripheral blood, taken 28 days after the second AZD1222 dose. The chain recombines TRBV27 with TRBJ2-2; no firm D call. This clonotype was sampled from an adult who received the AZD1222 COVID-19 vaccine. In nucleotides, the CDR3 is TGTGCCAGCGCCCCGGTCCCCGTTAAACCCGGGGAGCTGTTTTTT. It yields the protein CASAPVPVKPGELFF.